The 14 T cell receptor beta chains below come from one sample, sequenced in a study of cytomegalovirus exposure and HLA in healthy donors. Primers included in the PCR were 60 Vbeta and 13 Jbeta primers. Measured with immunoSEQ multiplex PCR; TCRdb has only the in-frame clones, and not every one. The sample has about 79,000 clones, around 67% seen once. Input material: PBMCs. Source of these receptors: a woman aged 45-60 years in good health and CMV-seropositive.

The V gene is TRBV19, the J gene TRBJ2-2, with a weak D call TRBD1 (5 bases). The germline V gene encodes CDR1 LNHDA and CDR2 SQIVND (reference sequence). CDR3 size: 14 residues. V shed 4 bases and J shed 1 base, with 7 bases lying between them. CDR3 sequence (DNA): TGTGCCAGTAGTAGACAGCAGAACACCGGGGAGCTGTTTTTT. Protein product: CASSRQQNTGELFF. Looking up the rest from reference TRBV19 and TRBJ2-2 gives the full variable domain: DGGITQSPKYLFRKEGQNVTLSCEQNLNHDAMYWYRQDPGQGLRLIYYSQIVNDFQKGDIAEGYSVSREKKESFPLTVTSAQKNPTAFYLCASSRQQNTGELFFGEGSRLTVL.

This chain uses TRBV11-2 with TRBJ2-7; D call uncertain. Germline V gives CDR1 SGHAT, CDR2 FQNNGV. The CDR3 sequence is 13 residues long. V dropped 0 bases and J dropped 6 bases, with 9 bases sitting between them. The CDR3 nucleotides read TGTGCCAGCAGCTTAGATCCAGCAGGCGAGCAGTACTTC. It encodes CASSLDPAGEQYF.

The V call is TRBV28, the J call TRBJ2-7; weak D call: TRBD2 (5 bases). Trimming took off 7 bases at V and 4 bases at J, with 17 bases between the two ends. Germline lookup yields CDR1 MDHEN and CDR2 SYDVKM. This CDR3 spans 14 amino acids. CDR3 in amino acids: CASKVGLSIYEQYF. In nucleotides, the CDR3 is TGTGCCAGCAAGGTAGGACTTTCGATTTACGAGCAGTACTTC.

The J gene is TRBJ1-6, the V gene TRBV5-1, with TRBD1 matching 7 bases. The J segment lost 9 bases and the V segment lost 0 bases, leaving 6 bases of the junction unmatched. This CDR3 is 15 amino acids long. The germline V gene encodes CDR1 SGHRS and CDR2 YFSETQ. CDR3 sequence reads: CASSLDGTDGSPLHF. The CDR3 DNA reads TGCGCCAGCAGCTTGGATGGGACAGACGGTTCACCCCTCCACTTT.

The J gene is TRBJ1-5, the V gene TRBV6-1; 9 nucleotides line up with TRBD1. CDR3 length equals 16 residues. Germline CDR1 is MNHNS and CDR2 is SASEGT. V shed 4 bases, J shed 2 bases, and the junction held 6 bases outside the gene matches. The CDR3 sequence is CASSVEQGAGNQPQHF. The CDR3 nucleotides are TGTGCCAGCAGTGTTGAACAGGGGGCCGGCAATCAGCCCCAGCATTTT.

The DNA of the CDR3 is TGCGCCAGCAGTCCTTCCGACAGGTTTACCGAGCAGTACTTC. This translates into CASSPSDRFTEQYF. The chain joins TRBV5-1 to TRBJ2-7, with a weak D call TRBD1 (6 bases). V was shortened by 5 bases and J by 6 bases, with 18 bases between the two germline ends. There are 14 residues in the CDR3. Germline-derived CDR1 and CDR2 are SGHRS and YFSETQ.

The sample holds many counts of this clone. Other DNA sequences in the sample encode the same CDR3. The V call is TRBV18, the J call TRBJ1-1, with D tentatively TRBD1 (6 bases). Germline lookup yields CDR1 KGHSH and CDR2 LQKENI. The CDR3 covers 14 residues. The germline V and J ends were trimmed by 0 bases and 5 bases, with 10 bases remaining between them. The CDR3 spells CASSPPGGLTEAFF. DNA for the CDR3: TGTGCCAGCTCACCACCGGGGGGGCTAACTGAAGCTTTCTTT.

The chain uses TRBV18 and TRBJ1-1; no clear D. Germline CDR1 is KGHSH and CDR2 is LQKENI. CDR3 size: 11 residues. V was clipped by 2 bases and J by 7 bases, with 5 bases between them. CDR3: CASSPEVEAFF. The DNA for the CDR3 is TGTGCCAGCTCACCAGAGGTTGAAGCTTTCTTT.

The chain carries TRBV14 and TRBJ2-5, with 9 bases lining up with TRBD1. CDR1 and CDR2 from the germline V gene are SGHDN and FVKESK. This CDR3 contains 17 residues. V was pared by 1 base and J by 9 bases, with 15 bases of the junction left unmatched. CDR3 sequence (DNA): TGTGCCAGCAGCCAAGGCGTCCGGACAGGGGAAGAGATGGCCCAGTACTTC. As protein: CASSQGVRTGEEMAQYF.

This clone was observed a handful of times. One junction end disagrees with the germline gene, perhaps due to a read error. The CDR3: CSSSQVPDRAGNTEAFF. In nucleotides, the CDR3 is TGTTCCAGCAGCCAAGTCCCCGACAGGGCGGGAAACACTGAAGCTTTCTTT. The J gene is TRBJ1-1, the V gene TRBV7-9; TRBD1 matches at 7 bases. The CDR3 has 17 residues. Germline CDR1 and CDR2: SEHNR and FQNEAQ (reference sequence).

J is TRBJ2-2 and V is TRBV7-2; a weak D match, TRBD1 (6 bases). The CDR3 is 14 amino acids. The V end was cut by 4 bases, the J end by 6 bases, with 12 bases between. From germline, CDR1 is SGHTA and CDR2 FQGNSA. CDR3 sequence (DNA): TGTGCCAGCAGCTACAGGGCAAGGGCCGGGGAGCTGTTTTTT. Protein: CASSYRARAGELFF.

The rearrangement joins TRBV19 to TRBJ2-6, with 10 positions matching TRBD1. The trim removed 6 bases at V and 2 bases at J, leaving 7 bases unmatched. This CDR3 region has 17 residues. From germline, CDR1 is LNHDA and CDR2 SQIVND (reference sequence). The CDR3 is CASSQPGQGTGANVLTF. Written as DNA, the CDR3 is TGTGCCAGTAGCCAGCCGGGACAGGGGACTGGGGCCAACGTCCTGACTTTC.

The chain is built from TRBV5-1 and TRBJ1-1, with TRBD1 matching 7 bases. The CDR3 totals 15 residues. Germline V lookup: CDR1 SGHRS, CDR2 YFSETQ. With 3 bases clipped from V and 1 base from J, the junction kept 6 bases outside the gene matches. The CDR3 DNA sequence: TGCGCCAGCAGCTCTATCCAGGGGGGGAACACTGAAGCTTTCTTT. This encodes CASSSIQGGNTEAFF.

The chain has TRBV6-5 and TRBJ1-2; 7 bases line up with TRBD1. The CDR3 sequence is 14 residues long. Per the germline V gene, CDR1 is MNHEY and CDR2 is SVGAGI. With 6 bases clipped from V and 8 bases from J, the junction kept 12 bases outside the gene matches. The CDR3 coding sequence is TGTGCCAGCAGACCGGGACAGCGTCTGGGGGGCTACACCTTC. Residues: CASRPGQRLGGYTF.